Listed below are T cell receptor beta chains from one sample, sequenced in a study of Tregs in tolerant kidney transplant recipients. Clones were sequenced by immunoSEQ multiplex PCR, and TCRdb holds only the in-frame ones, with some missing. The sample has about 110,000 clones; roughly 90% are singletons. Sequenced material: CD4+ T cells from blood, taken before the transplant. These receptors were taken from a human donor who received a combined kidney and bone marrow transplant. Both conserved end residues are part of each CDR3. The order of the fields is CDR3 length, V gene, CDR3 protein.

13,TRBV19,CASTGPLQETQYF
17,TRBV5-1,CASSPWTGPLTPTGYTF
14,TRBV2,CASRVGGQYNEQFF
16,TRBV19,CASSDTGGWGTGELFF
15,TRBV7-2,CASSLEPWQGSGYTF
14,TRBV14,CASSRRVTNEKLFF
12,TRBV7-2,CASSLVVDEQYF
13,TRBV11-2,CASSLARNTEAFF
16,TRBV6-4,CASNSCGRYSTDTQYF
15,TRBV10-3,CAISGWRTGIYEQYF
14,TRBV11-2,CASSPERGHTEAFF
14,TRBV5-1,CASSSHGTGNGYTF
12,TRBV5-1,CASSPSRNTQYF
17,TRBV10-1,CASSDKGHLSGANVLTF
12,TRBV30,CAWTLGSGGYTF
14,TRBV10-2,CASGRWAGTDTQYF
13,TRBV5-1,CASSLTQATEQYF
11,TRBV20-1,CSALRQTALFF
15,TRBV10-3,CAISASQGGDNEQFF
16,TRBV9,CASSVVWQGATDTQYF
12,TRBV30,CAWSGGNQPQHF
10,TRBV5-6,CASSLSAQVF
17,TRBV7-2,CASSLLSQAGGSYEQYF
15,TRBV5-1,CASSLMTGGDQPQHF
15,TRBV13,CASSLGDTGDNEQFF
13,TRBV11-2,CASSLGAPETQYF
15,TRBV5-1,CASSLTGGANNIQYF